This T cell receptor beta chain was retrieved from a study of cytomegalovirus exposure and HLA in healthy donors. Study conclusions and caveats: In vitro, a few CMV-associated chains proved specific for CMV antigens. TCR beta chains numbering more than 150 were designated cytomegalovirus-associated. Researchers had no immune exposure information except CMV serostatus available.

This clone appeared a single time. Its antigen is currently unknown. The CDR3 spans 15 residues. Losses at the gene ends were 1 base for V and 3 bases for J; bases not matched to a gene: 5. Germline CDR1 is LGHNA and CDR2 is YNFKEQ. The PCR employed 60 Vbeta primers together with 13 Jbeta primers. TCRdb's copy holds only in-frame clones and misses some; the assay was immunoSEQ multiplex PCR. The sample has roughly 180,000 clones, around 80% seen once. V and J are TRBV4-2 and TRBJ1-2; 7 bases match TRBD1. The sample comprised PBMCs. This receptor was obtained from a woman in her fifties or sixties in good health and CMV-seropositive. CDR3 DNA sequence: TGTGCCAGCAGCCAAGGTTCCCAGGGGGACTATGGCTACACCTTC. Translated, it gives CASSQGSQGDYGYTF.